These T cell receptor beta chains were read from a single sample in a study of blood T cell repertoires in COVID-19. Some clones are missing from TCRdb's copy, which holds only in-frame ones; the method was immunoSEQ multiplex PCR. The repertoire holds 430,000 or so clones, with roughly 90% as singletons. Sequencing was carried out using PBMCs or T cells enriched from blood (not recorded which). These receptors were taken from a woman in her forties who had recovered from COVID-19. CDR3s leave out the opening cysteine and the closing phenylalanine or tryptophan.

>TRBV30|TRBJ1-1
AWSSTRGSEAF
>TRBV6-5|TRBJ2-7
ASKKEAGVAYEQY
>TRBV24-1|TRBJ1-2
ATSTGNYGYT
>TRBV7-2|TRBJ1-5
ASSSLQASFYSNQPQH
>TRBV6-2/TRBV6-3|TRBJ2-7
ASSFRQALGSYEQY
>TRBV6-1|TRBJ2-3
ASSELGRDYSTDTQY
>TRBV10-3|TRBJ2-5
AISVAGNQETQY
>TRBV5-1|TRBJ2-1
ASSASTGYNEQF
>TRBV28|TRBJ2-1
ASSLGLAGNEQF
>TRBV28|TRBJ2-3
ASSFFGRASTDTQY
>TRBV18|TRBJ2-7
ASSPSDRVYEQY
>TRBV5-6|TRBJ1-1
ASSLVQVSEAF
>TRBV19|TRBJ1-5
ASSIIGRGNQPQH
>TRBV2|TRBJ2-5
ASSLWDLETQY
>TRBV30|TRBJ2-3
AWSLAGDTQY
>TRBV12-5|TRBJ1-2
ASGSDILRGGYT
>TRBV29-1|TRBJ2-5
SAGRGQQETQY
>TRBV7-9|TRBJ1-1
ASSTGLQLTLNTEAF
>TRBV7-9|TRBJ2-7
ASSSVRASTYEQY
>TRBV5-1|TRBJ2-5
ASSPWRGTNRSLQETQY
>TRBV9|TRBJ1-3
ASSSRTGAGNTIY
>TRBV2|TRBJ2-1
ASSMDFYNEQF
>TRBV27|TRBJ1-1
ASSLGPPTGEDTEAF
>TRBV29-1|TRBJ1-1
SVQGVLGTEAF
>TRBV20-1|TRBJ2-2
SASQREAGGELF
>TRBV3-1/TRBV3-2|TRBJ1-5
ASAAGGSNQPQH
>TRBV18|TRBJ2-5
ASSPPGQGGETQY
>TRBV6-2/TRBV6-3|TRBJ2-1
ASSYPVLAGGGSYNEQF
>TRBV19|TRBJ2-3
ASSIDQTSGRDFDTQY
>TRBV19|TRBJ1-5
ASSKQPRDRGNQPQH
>TRBV6-4|TRBJ2-1
ASSGGNEQF
>TRBV24-1|TRBJ2-1
ATSDLGGAYNEQF